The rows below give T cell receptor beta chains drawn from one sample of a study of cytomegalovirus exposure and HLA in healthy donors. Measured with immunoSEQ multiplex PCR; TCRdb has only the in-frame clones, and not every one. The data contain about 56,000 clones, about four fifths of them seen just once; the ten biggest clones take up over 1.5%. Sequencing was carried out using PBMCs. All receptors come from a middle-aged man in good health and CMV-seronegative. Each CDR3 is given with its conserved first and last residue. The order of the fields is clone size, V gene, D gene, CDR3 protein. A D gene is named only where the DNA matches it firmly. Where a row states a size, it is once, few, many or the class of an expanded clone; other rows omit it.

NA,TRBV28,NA,CASSLLVGDTGELFF
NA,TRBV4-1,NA,CASSQGGFTGWNSPLHF
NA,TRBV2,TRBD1,CASSVETGTYEQYF
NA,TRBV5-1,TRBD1,CASSSSGQGATGELFF
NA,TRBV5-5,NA,CASSFIPGENTGELFF
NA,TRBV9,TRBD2,CASSDSAGGDTDTQYF
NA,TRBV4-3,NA,CASSQDYSSYEQYF
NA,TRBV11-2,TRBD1,CASSLDGQVRQPQHF
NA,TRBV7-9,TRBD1,CASSQTGTGGSGELFF
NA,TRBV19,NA,CASSTKARGFFNSPLHF
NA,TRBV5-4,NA,CASSPQTGGNTEAFF
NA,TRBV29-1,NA,CSVQEAEAFF
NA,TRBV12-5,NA,CASGLVPTVTSGNTIYF
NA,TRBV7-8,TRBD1,CASSTTAGGTEAFF
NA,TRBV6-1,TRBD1,CASREEGRDRGLMSAFF
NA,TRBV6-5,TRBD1,CAIGQGQDTEAFF
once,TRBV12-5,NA,CASGLGQTGNTIYF
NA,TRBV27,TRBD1,CASSLSFGTGYEQYF
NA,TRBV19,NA,CASSTQDRLSGNTIYF
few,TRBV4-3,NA,CASSQDSGVWTEAFF
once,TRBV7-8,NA,CASSLNAGTLHF
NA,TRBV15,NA,CATSRSVSALQETQYF
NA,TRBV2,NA,CATNLEGPGNEQFF
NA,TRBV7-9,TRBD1,CASSSSGQGRWVNQPQHF
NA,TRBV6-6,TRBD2,CASTRGGSYNEQFF
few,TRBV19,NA,CASKGTGNYGYTF
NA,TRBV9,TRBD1,CASSQGGRVEKLFF
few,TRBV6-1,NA,CASSGGQGSFTYGYTF
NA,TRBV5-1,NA,CASSPLAGAAYNEQFF
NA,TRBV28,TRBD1,CASSPPRTGNQPQHF
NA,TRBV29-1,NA,CSVVTQGRSTEGQYF
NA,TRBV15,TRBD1,CATSRGNRGSGQETQYF
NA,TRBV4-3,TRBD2,CASSHLAGDTDTQYF
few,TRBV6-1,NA,CASIVRGNYEQYF
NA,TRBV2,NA,CASSVYSYYEQYF
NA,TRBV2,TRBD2,CASSELAGLHTSTDTQYF
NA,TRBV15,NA,CATSRDQEDSSPLHF